A single count supports the clone carrying this T cell receptor beta chain. Method: immunoSEQ multiplex PCR; TCRdb's copy keeps in-frame clones and lacks some. The sample holds under 350,000 clones, roughly 85% seen once. This record belongs to a study of cytomegalovirus exposure and HLA in healthy donors. Trimming removed 2 bases from V and 8 bases from J, with 19 bases in between. Per germline, CDR1 MNHNY and CDR2 SVGAGI (reference sequence). This CDR3 is 16 amino acids long. Specimen: PBMCs. This receptor was identified in a woman between 18 and 30 years old in good health and CMV-seronegative. This sequence joins TRBV6-6 and TRBJ1-5; D uncertain. CDR3 protein: CASSYLGSLSGKPQHF. CDR3 bases: TGTGCCAGCAGTTACCTGGGCAGTTTGAGCGGTAAGCCCCAGCATTTT.